This TCR beta chain appears in the sequencing data of a study of T-cell memory formation after mild COVID-19. Study details: For the most part, TCR clusters were specific to one donor. Study results and caveats: Most CD4+ clones that shrank were in CM and EM, while CD8+ ones turned up in EMRA. Researchers found some responding clones in pre-infection memory, a sign that cross-reactive memory joined.

This clonotype was observed once. What it binds is unknown. With constant-segment primers, 5'RACE yielded cDNA libraries of TCR alpha and TCR beta that carried sample barcodes and UMIs. Each CDR3 protein gets one entry after TCRdb re-called the 5' RACE reads with MiXCR. The sample carries around 530,000 distinct CDR3 sequences, about a fifth recorded once. Germline assignment: CDR1 SGHNT and CDR2 YYREEE (reference sequence). The CDR3 sequence is 16 residues long. The V gene end was trimmed by 4 bases and the J gene end by 3 bases; junction bases not matched to a gene: 11. The source material was PBMCs or a T cell subset sorted from them (not recorded which). This rearrangement joins TRBV5-4 to TRBJ2-3; 7 bases map to TRBD2. This receptor was obtained from an adult woman who had mild COVID-19 (a few samples of this study predate the infection). Cell type and time point are not known. The chain's CDR3 is CASSGGGSGKTDTQYF. CDR3 sequence (DNA): TGTGCCAGCAGCGGGGGGGGTAGCGGAAAAACAGATACGCAGTATTTT.